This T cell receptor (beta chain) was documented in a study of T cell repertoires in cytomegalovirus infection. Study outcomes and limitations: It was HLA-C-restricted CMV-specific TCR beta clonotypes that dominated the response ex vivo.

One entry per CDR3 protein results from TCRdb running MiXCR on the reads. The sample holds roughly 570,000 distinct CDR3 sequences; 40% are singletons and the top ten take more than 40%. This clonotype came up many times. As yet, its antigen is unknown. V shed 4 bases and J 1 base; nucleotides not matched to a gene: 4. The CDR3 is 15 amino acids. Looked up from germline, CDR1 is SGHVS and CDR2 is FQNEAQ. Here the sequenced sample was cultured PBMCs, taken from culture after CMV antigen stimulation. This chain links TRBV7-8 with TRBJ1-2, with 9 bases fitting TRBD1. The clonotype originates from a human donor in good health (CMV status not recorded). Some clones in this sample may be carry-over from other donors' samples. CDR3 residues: CASSSRQGGNYGYTF. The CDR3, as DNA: TGTGCCAGCAGCTCCCGACAGGGGGGTAACTATGGCTACACCTTC.